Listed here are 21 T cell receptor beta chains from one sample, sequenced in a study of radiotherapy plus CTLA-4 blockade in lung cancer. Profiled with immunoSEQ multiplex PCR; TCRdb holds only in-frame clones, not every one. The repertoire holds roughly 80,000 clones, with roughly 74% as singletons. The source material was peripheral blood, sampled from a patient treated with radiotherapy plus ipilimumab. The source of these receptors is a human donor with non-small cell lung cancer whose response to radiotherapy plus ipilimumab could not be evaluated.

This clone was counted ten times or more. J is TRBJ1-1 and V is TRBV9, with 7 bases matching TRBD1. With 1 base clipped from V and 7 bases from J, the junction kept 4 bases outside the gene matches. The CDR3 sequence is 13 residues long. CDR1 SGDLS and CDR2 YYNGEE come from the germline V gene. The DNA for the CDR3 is TGTGCCAGCAGCGTACAGGGGGAAGGTGAAGCTTTCTTT. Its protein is CASSVQGEGEAFF. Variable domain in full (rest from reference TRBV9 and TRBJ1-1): DSGVTQTPKHLITATGQRVTLRCSPRSGDLSVYWYQQSLDQGLQFLIQYYNGEERAKGNILERFSAQQFPDLHSELNLSSLELGDSALYFCASSVQGEGEAFFGQGTRLTVV.

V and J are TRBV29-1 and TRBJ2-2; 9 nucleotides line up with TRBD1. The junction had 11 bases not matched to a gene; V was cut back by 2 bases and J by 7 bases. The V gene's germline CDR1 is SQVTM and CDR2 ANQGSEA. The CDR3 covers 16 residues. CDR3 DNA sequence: TGCAGCGTTGAATTCTTTGGACAGGGGTATAACGGGGAGCTGTTTTTT. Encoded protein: CSVEFFGQGYNGELFF.

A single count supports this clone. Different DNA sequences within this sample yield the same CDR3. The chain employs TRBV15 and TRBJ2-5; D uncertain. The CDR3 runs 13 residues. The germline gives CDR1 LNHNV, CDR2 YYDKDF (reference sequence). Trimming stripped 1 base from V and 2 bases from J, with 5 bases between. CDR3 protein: CATSRGQQETQYF. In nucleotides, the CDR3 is TGTGCCACCAGCAGAGGGCAGCAAGAGACCCAGTACTTC.

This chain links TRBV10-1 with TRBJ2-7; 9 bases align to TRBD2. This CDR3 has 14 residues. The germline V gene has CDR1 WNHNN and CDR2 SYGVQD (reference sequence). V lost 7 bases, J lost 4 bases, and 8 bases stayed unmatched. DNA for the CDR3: TGCGCCAGCATAGTGCGGGAGGGCTTTTACGAGCAGTACTTC. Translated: CASIVREGFYEQYF.

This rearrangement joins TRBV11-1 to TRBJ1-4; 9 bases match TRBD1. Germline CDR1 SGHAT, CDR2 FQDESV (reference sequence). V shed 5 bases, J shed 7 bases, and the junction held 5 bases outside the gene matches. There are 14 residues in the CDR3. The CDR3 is CASSLDRGTEKLFF. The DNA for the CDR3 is TGTGCCAGCAGCCTCGACAGGGGGACTGAAAAACTGTTTTTT. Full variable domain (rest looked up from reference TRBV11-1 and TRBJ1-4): EAEVAQSPRYKITEKSQAVAFWCDPISGHATLYWYRQILGQGPELLVQFQDESVVDDSQLPKDRFSAERLKGVDSTLKIQPAELGDSAMYLCASSLDRGTEKLFFGSGTQLSVL.

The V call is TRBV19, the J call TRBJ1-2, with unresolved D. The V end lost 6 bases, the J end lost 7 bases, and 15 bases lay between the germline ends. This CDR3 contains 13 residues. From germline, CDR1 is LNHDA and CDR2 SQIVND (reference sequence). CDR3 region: CASRGLSGSGYTF. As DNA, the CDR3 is TGTGCCAGTAGAGGTTTGAGCGGCTCTGGCTACACCTTC.

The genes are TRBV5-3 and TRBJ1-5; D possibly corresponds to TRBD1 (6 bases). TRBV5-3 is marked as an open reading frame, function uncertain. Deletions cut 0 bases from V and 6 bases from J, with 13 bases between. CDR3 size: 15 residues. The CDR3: CARSLDRARGQPQHF. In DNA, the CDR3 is TGTGCCAGAAGCTTGGACAGGGCGAGGGGTCAGCCCCAGCATTTT.

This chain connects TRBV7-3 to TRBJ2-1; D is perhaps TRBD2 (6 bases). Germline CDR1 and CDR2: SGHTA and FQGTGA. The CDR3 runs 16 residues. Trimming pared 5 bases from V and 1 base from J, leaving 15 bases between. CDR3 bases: TGTGCCAGCAGCCCCCGAGTAGCGGCTTCCTACAATGAGCAGTTCTTC. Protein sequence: CASSPRVAASYNEQFF.

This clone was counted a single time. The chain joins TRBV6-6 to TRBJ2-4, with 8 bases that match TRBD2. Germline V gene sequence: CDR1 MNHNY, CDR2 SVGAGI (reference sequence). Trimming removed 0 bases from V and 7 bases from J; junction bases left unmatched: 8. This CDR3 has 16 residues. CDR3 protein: CASSYSPGGPSNIQYF. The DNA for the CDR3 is TGTGCCAGCAGTTACTCCCCGGGGGGGCCCTCCAACATTCAGTACTTC.

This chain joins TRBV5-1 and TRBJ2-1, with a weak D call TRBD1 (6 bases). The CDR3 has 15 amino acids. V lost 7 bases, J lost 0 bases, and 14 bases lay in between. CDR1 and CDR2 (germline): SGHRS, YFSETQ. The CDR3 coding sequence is TGCGCCAGCCGACAGGAACCGAGCTCCTACAATGAGCAGTTCTTC. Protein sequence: CASRQEPSSYNEQFF.

This CDR3 reads CASSGLGGNPARNTEAFF. As DNA, the CDR3 is TGTGCCAGCAGTGGCCTCGGCGGCAATCCCGCCCGTAACACTGAAGCTTTCTTT. The chain uses TRBV25-1 and TRBJ1-1; D remains unclear. Germline V gene data show CDR1 as MGHDK and CDR2 as SYGVNS. The CDR3 has 18 amino acids. The ends were cut back, 4 bases at V and 2 bases at J, with 23 bases in the middle.

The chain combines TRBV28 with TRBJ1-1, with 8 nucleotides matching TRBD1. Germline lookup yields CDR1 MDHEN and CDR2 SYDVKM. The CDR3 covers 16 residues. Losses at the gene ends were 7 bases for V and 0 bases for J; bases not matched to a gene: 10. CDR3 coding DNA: TGTGCCAGCATTAAAGACAGGGGCTTGATGAACACTGAAGCTTTCTTT. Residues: CASIKDRGLMNTEAFF. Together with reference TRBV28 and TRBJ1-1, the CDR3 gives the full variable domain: DVKVTQSSRYLVKRTGEKVFLECVQDMDHENMFWYRQDPGLGLRLIYFSYDVKMKEKGDIPEGYSVSREKKERFSLILESASTNQTSMYLCASIKDRGLMNTEAFFGQGTRLTVV.

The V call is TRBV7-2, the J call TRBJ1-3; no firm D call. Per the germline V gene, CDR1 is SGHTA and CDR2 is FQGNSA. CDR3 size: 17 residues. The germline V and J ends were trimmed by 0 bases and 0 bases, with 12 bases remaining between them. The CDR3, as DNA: TGTGCCAGCAGCTTAGCGGGAGACACTTCCTCTGGAAACACCATATATTTT. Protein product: CASSLAGDTSSGNTIYF.

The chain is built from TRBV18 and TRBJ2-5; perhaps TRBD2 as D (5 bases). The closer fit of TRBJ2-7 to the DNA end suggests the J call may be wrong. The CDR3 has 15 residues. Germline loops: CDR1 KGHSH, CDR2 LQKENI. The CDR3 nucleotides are TGTGCCAGCTCACCCATCCGGGAAGAAACCTACGAGCAGTACTTC. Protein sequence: CASSPIREETYEQYF.

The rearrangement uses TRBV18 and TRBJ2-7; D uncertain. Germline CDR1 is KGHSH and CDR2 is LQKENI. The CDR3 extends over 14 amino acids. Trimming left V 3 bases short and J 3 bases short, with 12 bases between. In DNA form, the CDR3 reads TGTGCCAGCTCACCTGAGTTCGATCTCTACGAGCAGTACTTC. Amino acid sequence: CASSPEFDLYEQYF.

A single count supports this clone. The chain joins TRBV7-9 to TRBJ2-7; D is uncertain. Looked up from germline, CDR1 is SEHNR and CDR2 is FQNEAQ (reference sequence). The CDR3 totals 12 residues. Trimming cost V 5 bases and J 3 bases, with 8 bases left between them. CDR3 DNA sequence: TGTGCCAGCAGCCTCCGGGTCTACGAGCAGTACTTC. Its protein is CASSLRVYEQYF.

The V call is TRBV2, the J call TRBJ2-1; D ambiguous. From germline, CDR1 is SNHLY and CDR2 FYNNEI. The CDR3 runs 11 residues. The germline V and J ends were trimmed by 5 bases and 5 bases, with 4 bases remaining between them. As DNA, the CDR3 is TGTGCCAGCAGTTCCAACAATGAGCAGTTCTTC. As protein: CASSSNNEQFF.

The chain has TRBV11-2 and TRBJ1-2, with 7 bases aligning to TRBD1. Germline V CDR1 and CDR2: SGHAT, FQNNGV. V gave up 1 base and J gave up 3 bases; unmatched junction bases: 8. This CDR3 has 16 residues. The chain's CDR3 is CASSLVKGRGDYGYTF. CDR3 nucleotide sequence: TGTGCCAGCAGCTTAGTAAAGGGCAGGGGGGACTATGGCTACACCTTC.

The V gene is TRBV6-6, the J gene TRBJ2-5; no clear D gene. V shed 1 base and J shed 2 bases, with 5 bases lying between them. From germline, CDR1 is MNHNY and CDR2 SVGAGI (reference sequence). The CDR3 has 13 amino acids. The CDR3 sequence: CASSYWQQETQYF. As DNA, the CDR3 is TGTGCCAGCAGTTACTGGCAGCAAGAGACCCAGTACTTC.

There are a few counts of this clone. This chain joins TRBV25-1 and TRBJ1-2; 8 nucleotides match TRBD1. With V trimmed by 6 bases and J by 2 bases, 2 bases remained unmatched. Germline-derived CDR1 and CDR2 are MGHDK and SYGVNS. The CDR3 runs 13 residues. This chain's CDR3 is CASRAGGNYGYTF. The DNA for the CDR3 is TGTGCCAGCAGAGCAGGGGGCAACTATGGCTACACCTTC.

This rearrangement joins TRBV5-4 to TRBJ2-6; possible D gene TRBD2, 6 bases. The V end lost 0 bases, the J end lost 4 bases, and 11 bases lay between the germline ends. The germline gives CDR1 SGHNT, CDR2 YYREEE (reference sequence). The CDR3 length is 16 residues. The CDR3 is CASSLGLVGGANVLTF. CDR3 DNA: TGTGCCAGCAGCTTGGGACTAGTGGGGGGGGCCAACGTCCTGACTTTC.